This section outlines one T cell receptor (beta chain) sequence together with its context. Its matching antigen is unknown. CDR1 and CDR2 (germline): MDHEN, SYDVKM. The CDR3 length is 12 residues. Trimming removed 9 bases at V and 1 base at J, with 9 bases between. Assay: immunoSEQ multiplex PCR; the TCRdb copy retains only in-frame clones and omits some. The sample holds about 28,000 clones, less than 90% seen once. This sample was included in a study of OX40 agonist ivuxolimab in advanced cancers. Study details: Patients were infused with ivuxolimab every 2 weeks at 0.01 to 10 mg/kg. Eligibility rules accepted prior anti-PD-1, anti-PD-L1 or anti-CTLA-4 therapy, and over 35% had some.

Overall study findings and caveats: Low normalized T-cell clonal expansion also characterized some of the nonresponders. Blood T cells, both CD4+ and CD8+, expanded clonally by week 6 at 0.1 to 3.0 mg/kg.

The material was CD4+ or CD8+ T cells sorted from blood, obtained in a trial of the OX40 agonist ivuxolimab. The TCR was taken from an adult with an advanced solid tumor such as melanoma, head and neck, liver or kidney cancer. V and J are TRBV28 and TRBJ1-2; no firm D call. The CDR3 loop reads CASRRVNYGYTF. In DNA, the CDR3 is TGTGCCAGTCGGAGGGTTAACTATGGCTACACCTTC.